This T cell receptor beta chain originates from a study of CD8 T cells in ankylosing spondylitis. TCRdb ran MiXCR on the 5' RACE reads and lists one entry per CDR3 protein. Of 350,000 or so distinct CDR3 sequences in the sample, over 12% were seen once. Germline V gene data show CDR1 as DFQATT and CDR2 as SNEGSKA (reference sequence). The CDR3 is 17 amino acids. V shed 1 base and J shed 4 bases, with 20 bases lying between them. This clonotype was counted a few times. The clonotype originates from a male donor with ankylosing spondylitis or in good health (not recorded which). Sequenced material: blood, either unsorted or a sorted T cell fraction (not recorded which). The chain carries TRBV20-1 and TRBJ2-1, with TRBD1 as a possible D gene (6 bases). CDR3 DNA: TGCAGTGCTAGAGGATATAGGACAGCTCGGTCATACAATGAGCAGTTCTTC. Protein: CSARGYRTARSYNEQFF.